The source of this T cell receptor beta chain is a study of blood T cell repertoires in COVID-19. On the study more broadly: Sample material is recorded as cDNA or gDNA derived from T cells, B-cell-depleted T cells, or PBMCs.

On this clone itself: Other DNA sequences within the sample encode an identical CDR3.

The CDR3 consists of 12 residues. Trimming cost V 1 base and J 6 bases, with 4 bases left between them. Original data processing: Amplification from reference gene primers served as the basis for estimated nucleated cell counts. Measured with immunoSEQ multiplex PCR; TCRdb has only the in-frame clones, and not every one. The DNA gave D and trimming, while V, J and clone size come from that table. The sample has roughly 300,000 clones, around 92% seen once. Material for sequencing was peripheral blood. This chain joins TRBV12-3 or TRBV12-4 and TRBJ2-1; the D is unclear. The origin of this receptor is a man between 18 and 35 years old who had recovered from COVID-19. The CDR3 region is CASSLGPNEQFF. Written as DNA, the CDR3 is TGTGCCAGCAGTTTAGGGCCCAATGAGCAGTTCTTC.